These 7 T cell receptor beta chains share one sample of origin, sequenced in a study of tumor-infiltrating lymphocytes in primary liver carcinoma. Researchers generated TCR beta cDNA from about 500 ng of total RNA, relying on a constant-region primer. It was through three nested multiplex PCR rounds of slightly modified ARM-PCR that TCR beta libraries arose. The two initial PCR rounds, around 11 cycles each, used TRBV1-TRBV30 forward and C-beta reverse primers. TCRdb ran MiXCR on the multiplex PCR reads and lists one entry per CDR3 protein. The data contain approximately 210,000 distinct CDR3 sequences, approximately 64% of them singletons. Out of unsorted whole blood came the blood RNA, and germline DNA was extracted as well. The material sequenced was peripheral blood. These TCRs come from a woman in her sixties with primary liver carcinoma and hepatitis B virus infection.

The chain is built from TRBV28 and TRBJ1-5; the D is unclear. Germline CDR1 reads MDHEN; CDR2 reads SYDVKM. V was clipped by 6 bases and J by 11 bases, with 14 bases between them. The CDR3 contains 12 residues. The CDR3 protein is CASRPASRSQHF. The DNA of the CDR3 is TGTGCCAGCAGACCCGCCTCGCGGTCCCAGCATTTT.

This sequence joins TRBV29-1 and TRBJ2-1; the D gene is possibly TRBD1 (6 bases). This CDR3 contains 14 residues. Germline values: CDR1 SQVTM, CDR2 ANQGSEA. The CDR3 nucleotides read TGCAGTGCCCCCACAGGGAACCCTCGGGATGAGCAGTTCTTC. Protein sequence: CSAPTGNPRDEQFF.

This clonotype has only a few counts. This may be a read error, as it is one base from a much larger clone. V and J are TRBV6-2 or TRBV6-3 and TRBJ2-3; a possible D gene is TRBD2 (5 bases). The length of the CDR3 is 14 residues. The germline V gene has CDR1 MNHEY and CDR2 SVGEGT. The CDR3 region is CASSSSSGTDTEYF. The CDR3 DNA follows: TGTGCCAGCAGTTCTTCAAGCGGCACAGATACGGAGTATTTT.

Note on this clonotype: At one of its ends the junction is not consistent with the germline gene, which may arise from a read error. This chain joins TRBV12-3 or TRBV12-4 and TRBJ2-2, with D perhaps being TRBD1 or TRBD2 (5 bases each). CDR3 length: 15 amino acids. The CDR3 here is CASSLFGGNIGELFF. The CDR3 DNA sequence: TGTGCCAGCAGCCTCTTTGGGGGTAACATCGGGGAGTTGTTTTTT.

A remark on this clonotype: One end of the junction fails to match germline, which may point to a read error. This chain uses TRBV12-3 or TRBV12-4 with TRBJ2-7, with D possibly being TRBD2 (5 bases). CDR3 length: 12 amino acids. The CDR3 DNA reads TGTGTCAGCAGTCGACCCGGGGTCCAGTTGTACTTC. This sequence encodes CVSSRPGVQLYF.

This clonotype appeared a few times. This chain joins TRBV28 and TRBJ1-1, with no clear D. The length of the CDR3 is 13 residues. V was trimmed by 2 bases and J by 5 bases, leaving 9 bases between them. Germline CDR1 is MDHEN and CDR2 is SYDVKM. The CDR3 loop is CASSLSGRTEAFF. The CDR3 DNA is TGTGCCAGCAGTTTAAGTGGTAGGACTGAAGCTTTCTTT.

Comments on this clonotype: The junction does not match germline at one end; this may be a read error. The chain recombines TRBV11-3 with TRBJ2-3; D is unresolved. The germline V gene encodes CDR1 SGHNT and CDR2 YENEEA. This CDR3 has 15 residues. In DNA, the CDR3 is TGTGCCAGCAGCATAGATAGACATACTACTGATACGCAGTATTTT. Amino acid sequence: CASSIDRHTTDTQYF.